The T cell receptor beta chain under discussion was sequenced for a study of blood T cell repertoires in COVID-19. Germline V gene lookup returns CDR1 SGHTA and CDR2 FQGNSA. V was clipped by 2 bases and J by 6 bases, with 19 bases between them. The CDR3 has 17 residues. Data came from immunoSEQ multiplex PCR; TCRdb stores just in-frame clones and leaves some out. Of roughly 90,000 clones in the sample, over 80% were seen once. J is TRBJ2-2 and V is TRBV7-2, with D maybe TRBD2 (6 bases). The source of this sequence is a woman of 80 years or more with active or convalescent COVID-19. Sequencing was performed on peripheral blood. The DNA for the CDR3 is TGTGCCAGCAGCTTAAGCATGTCGGCGGGGTTGTCCGGGGAGCTGTTTTTT. It translates to CASSLSMSAGLSGELFF.